The present entry profiles one TCR beta chain with its context. There is no known antigen for this receptor. Base quality data are lacking; no much larger clone is found one base away. This specimen's time point label, interpreted: progressive disease on ibrutinib. For TCR beta library preparation, about 2.2 micrograms of genomic DNA was extracted from cryopreserved PBMCs. High-throughput TCR beta sequencing was performed on longitudinal blood samples from CLL patients receiving ibrutinib monotherapy. The patients took part in an open-label, single-center phase 2 trial of ibrutinib monotherapy. The sample comes from a study of cytotoxic CD8 clonotypes in ibrutinib-treated CLL (dated by TCRdb to the early 2020s). Context from the whole study: The cohort was composed of under 12 relapsed/refractory and 15 treatment-naive patients; IGHV unmutated status was identified in 17 patients. Longitudinal samples were available for 26 of the 86 trial participants. Cryopreserved peripheral blood mononuclear cells were obtained before treatment, at response, and at either sustained remission or disease progression. Every sample from remission and from progressive disease was obtained while the patients were still on ibrutinib. On average, each sample had some 260,000 productive templates and approximately 100,000 productive rearrangements. Response samples were obtained after a median of around 11 months of treatment, with a range of roughly 6 to 36 months. Responses were partial in 25 or so patients and complete in 2; after median around 65 months follow-up, about 14 stayed in remission and roughly twelve progressed. Overall study results and their limits: Public clonotypes were rare and either shrank or stayed stable during treatment, and the rise in clonality at ibrutinib response reflected expansion of private clonotypes. Clonality increased at ibrutinib response, stayed stable in sustained remission, and fell back toward baseline at progression. Baseline clonality was found to be higher than that of age-matched healthy donors and was strongly correlated with circulating CD8+ T-cell counts. Lymph node repertoires were not examined, and the timing of sampling was not matched between patients in sustained remission and those whose disease progressed.

Each clonotype received, on average, 10x coverage in deep resolution sequencing performed on a MiSeq, where the target depth lay between 1 in 1 million and 1 in 200,000 T cells. TCR beta libraries were generated with the immunoSEQ hsTCRB Kit. Per the source publication's procedure: The data were analyzed with ImmunoSEQ Analyzer and ImmunoSEQ Data Assistant, and V, D and J gene assignments followed IMGT definitions. Clonality, with values ranging from 0 to 1, was calculated as one minus the normalized Shannon entropy of productive rearrangement frequencies. Only overrepresented clonotypes making up at least 0.05% of each patient's repertoire were included in the public clonotype analysis. Repertoires from about a dozen age-matched healthy donors in immuneACCESS were used as clonality controls. Held by TCRdb, this immuneACCESS table contains in-frame sequences only and omits some clones. Under half of the omission traces to an unresolved V gene where checked; the cause of the rest is unknown. D and trimming come from the DNA, and the V and J calls and clone size come from that table. A total of 250,000 to 350,000 clones appear in this sample, 65% to 85% of them only once. The ten largest clones represent 5.6% of the sample.

The sample consisted of PBMCs, taken at disease progression, from a patient treated with ibrutinib. The clonotype was recovered from a human donor with chronic lymphocytic leukemia.

The nucleotide sequence reads TGCGCCAGCAGCCAAGATCTCACCGGGGAGCTGTTTTTT. Its coded protein is CASSQDLTGELFF. The chain is assembled from TRBV4-1 and TRBJ2-2; too little of a D gene remains to name it. V lost 0 bases and J lost 4 bases; the stretch between them is 3 bases long. Per the germline V gene, MGHRA is the CDR1 and YSYEKL is the CDR2. The CDR3 numbers 13 residues from cysteine through phenylalanine. Kept here is only the CDR3 DNA, which spans 39 bases and is read in frame from base 1.